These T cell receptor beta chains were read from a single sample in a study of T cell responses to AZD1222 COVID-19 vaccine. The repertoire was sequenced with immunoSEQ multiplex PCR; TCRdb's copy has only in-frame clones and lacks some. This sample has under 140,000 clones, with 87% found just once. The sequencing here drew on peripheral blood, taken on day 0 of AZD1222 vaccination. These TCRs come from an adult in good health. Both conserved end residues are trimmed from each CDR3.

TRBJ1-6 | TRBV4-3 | ASSRTLAGRNSPLH
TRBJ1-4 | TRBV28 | ASSLEGAVTNEKLF
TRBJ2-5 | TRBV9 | ASSVGTSGNSGRETQY
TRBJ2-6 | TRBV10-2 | ASSDRVSGANVLT
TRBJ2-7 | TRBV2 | ASSSDTYEQY
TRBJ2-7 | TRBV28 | ASSWWGNEQY
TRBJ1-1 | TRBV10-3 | AIRDADTEAF
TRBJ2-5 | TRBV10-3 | AISTPHRSQETQY
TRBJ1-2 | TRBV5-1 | ASSIGTVAEGYT
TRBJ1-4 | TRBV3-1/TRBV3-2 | ASSQERGTLEKLF
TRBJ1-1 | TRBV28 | ASSLLRVEAF
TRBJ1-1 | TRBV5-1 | ASSPDRGRGTEAF
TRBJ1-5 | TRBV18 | ASSPSGGVQGIPQPQH
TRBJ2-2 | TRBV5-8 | ASSLPLEGSNTGELF
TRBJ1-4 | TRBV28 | ASSLGRGYEKLF
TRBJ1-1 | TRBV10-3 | AISGNGNTEAF